This T cell receptor (beta chain) is drawn from a study of T cells of healthy individuals. This clonotype was observed at least ten times. TCRdb called the 5' RACE reads again in MiXCR, with one record for every CDR3 protein. The table has some 85,000 distinct CDR3 sequences, more than 5% seen once. This clonotype originated in a female donor in good health.

Here the CDR3 DNA reads TGTGCCTGGAGTGTATTTGGGGGAATCTATGGCTACACCTTC. It yields the protein CAWSVFGGIYGYTF. This chain links TRBV30 with TRBJ1-2, with D possibly matching TRBD1 (5 bases). This CDR3 comprises 14 residues. Deletions cut 0 bases from V and 4 bases from J, with 12 bases between. The germline CDR1 and CDR2 sequences are GTSNPN and SVGIG (reference sequence).